This entry describes one T cell receptor (beta chain). Relapsing-remitting disease, either stable or active, was present in the multiple sclerosis controls, who were treatment-naive patients. The CDR3 length is 14 residues. Germline loops: CDR1 MGHRA, CDR2 YSYEKL. The germline V and J ends were trimmed by 4 bases and 7 bases, with 14 bases remaining between them. This sample is part of a study of CD8 T cells in Susac syndrome. An input of roughly 0.45 to 1 ug of RNA was subjected to reverse transcription using random hexamers. TCRdb reprocessed the immunoSEQ multiplex PCR reads with MiXCR, giving one entry per CDR3 protein. The sample consists of 40,000 to 55,000 distinct CDR3 sequences, 93% of them appearing once.

The sample consisted of CD8+ T cells from PBMCs. This TCR came from a human donor with multiple sclerosis. The gene calls are TRBV4-1 and TRBJ1-5; D is uncertain. The CDR3 loop reads CASSPGRSPQPQHF. The CDR3 bases are TGCGCCAGCAGCCCAGGCAGGTCCCCCCAGCCCCAGCATTTT.